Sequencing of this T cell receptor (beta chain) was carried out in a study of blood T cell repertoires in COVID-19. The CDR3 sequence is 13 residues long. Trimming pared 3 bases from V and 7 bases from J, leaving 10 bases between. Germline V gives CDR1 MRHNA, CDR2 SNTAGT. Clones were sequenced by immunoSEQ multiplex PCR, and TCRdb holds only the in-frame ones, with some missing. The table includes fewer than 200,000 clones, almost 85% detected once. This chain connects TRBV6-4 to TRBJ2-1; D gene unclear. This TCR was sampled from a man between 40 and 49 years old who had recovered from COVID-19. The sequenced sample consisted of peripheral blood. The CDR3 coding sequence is TGTGCCAGCAGTGAAGGATGGAGTAATGAGCAGTTCTTC. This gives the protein CASSEGWSNEQFF.